The clone carrying this TCR beta chain has a handful of counts. Primers: 60 Vbeta forward and 13 Jbeta reverse. Measured with immunoSEQ multiplex PCR; TCRdb has only the in-frame clones, and not every one. The sample has about 160,000 clones, 65% to 80% seen once. The sample comes from a study of cytomegalovirus exposure and HLA in healthy donors. Looked up from germline, CDR1 is MGHRA and CDR2 is YSYEKL. The CDR3 spans 15 residues. The germline V and J ends were trimmed by 1 base and 10 bases, with 14 bases remaining between them. The source is a woman between 40 and 50 years old in good health and CMV-seropositive. Sequenced: PBMCs. This chain connects TRBV4-1 to TRBJ1-6; D might be TRBD1 (5 bases). CDR3 protein: CASSQVVQVGSPLHF. CDR3 coding DNA: TGCGCCAGCAGCCAAGTTGTACAGGTGGGCTCACCCCTCCACTTT.